What follows are 6 T cell receptor beta chains derived from one specimen sequenced in a study of T cells in Graves' hyperthyroidism and ophthalmopathy. RNA transcripts yielded amplified TCR beta CDR3 regions. During a first-round RT-PCR of the TCR CDR3, the HTBI primer set was used. MiXCR, applied by TCRdb to the multiplex PCR reads, yields one record per CDR3 protein. The sample records more than 350,000 distinct CDR3 sequences, nearly 15% being singletons. The material sequenced was blood. The receptors here all came from an older woman with Graves' ophthalmopathy.

This chain uses TRBV12-5 with TRBJ2-5; a weak D match, TRBD1 (5 bases). The V end lost 1 base, the J end lost 2 bases, and 11 bases lay between the germline ends. Germline V gives CDR1 LGHNT, CDR2 FRNRAP. The CDR3 sequence is 15 residues long. Here the CDR3 DNA reads TGTGCTAGTGGTTTGGGCAGGGCGGTACAAGAGACCCAGTACTTC. It specifies CASGLGRAVQETQYF.

The DNA of the CDR3 is TGTGCCAGCACCCCCCGGACAGGGGGCGCGGGTCAGCCCCAGCATTTT. It specifies CASTPRTGGAGQPQHF. This rearrangement joins TRBV28 to TRBJ1-5, with 11 bases aligning to TRBD1. The CDR3 has 16 residues. Germline-derived CDR1 and CDR2 are MDHEN and SYDVKM. The V and J ends lost 7 bases and 6 bases, in that order; junction bases with no gene match: 11. The whole variable domain, filled in from reference TRBV28 and TRBJ1-5, reads DVKVTQSSRYLVKRTGEKVFLECVQDMDHENMFWYRQDPGLGLRLIYFSYDVKMKEKGDIPEGYSVSREKKERFSLILESASTNQTSMYLCASTPRTGGAGQPQHFGDGTRLSIL.

In this sample, this clonotype turned up a few times. The V gene is TRBV5-1, the J gene TRBJ2-1, with D possibly being TRBD2 (6 bases). With 0 bases removed from V and 5 bases from J, the gap between germline ends came to 12 bases. Germline lookup yields CDR1 SGHRS and CDR2 YFSETQ. The CDR3 has 15 residues. CDR3 protein: CASSLVSRGDNEQFF. CDR3 nucleotides: TGCGCCAGCAGCTTGGTGTCGCGGGGAGACAATGAGCAGTTCTTC. Combining the CDR3 with reference TRBV5-1 and TRBJ2-1 gives the whole variable domain KAGVTQTPRYLIKTRGQQVTLSCSPISGHRSVSWYQQTPGQGLQFLFEYFSETQRNKGNFPGRFSGRQFSNSRSEMNVSTLELGDSALYLCASSLVSRGDNEQFFGPGTRLTVL.

This clonotype was recorded at least ten times. The rearrangement links TRBV6-1 to TRBJ2-2; 12 bases match TRBD1. This CDR3 contains 15 residues. Trimming at V came to 6 bases and at J to 6 bases, leaving 5 bases not matched to a gene. Germline-derived CDR1 and CDR2 are MNHNS and SASEGT. Here the CDR3 DNA reads TGTGCCAGCAGGAAAGGGACAGGGGGCCCCGGGGAGCTGTTTTTT. Protein product: CASRKGTGGPGELFF.

J is TRBJ2-2 and V is TRBV12-3 or TRBV12-4; a possible D gene is TRBD2 (5 bases). The V end lost 1 base, the J end lost 6 bases, and 9 bases lay between the germline ends. The CDR3 length is 14 residues. The CDR3 DNA reads TGTGCCAGCAGTTTAGGAAGCGGTTCCGGGGAGCTGTTTTTT. It yields the protein CASSLGSGSGELFF.

Only a few counts were recorded for this clonotype. The rearrangement links TRBV25-1 to TRBJ2-5; 7 bases map to TRBD2. The CDR3 is 17 residues long. V was clipped by 4 bases and J by 0 bases; unmatched bases: 11. Per the germline V gene, CDR1 is MGHDK and CDR2 is SYGVNS. CDR3 sequence (DNA): TGTGCCAGCAGTGCCGGGACTACCAACCCCAACCAAGAGACCCAGTACTTC. Its protein is CASSAGTTNPNQETQYF.